The clone carrying this T cell receptor beta chain was seen ten or more times. TCRdb itself ran the PCR reads through MiXCR, one entry per CDR3 protein. The data contain over 100,000 distinct CDR3 sequences, roughly half of them singletons. The CDR3 covers 14 residues. Deletions cut 1 base from V and 8 bases from J, with 12 bases between. Germline V gives CDR1 SGHAT, CDR2 FQNNGV. The data derive from a study of CDR3 diversity in severe acne. V gene TRBV11-2 combines with J gene TRBJ2-1; D is unclear. The receptor was derived from a male donor with acne. What was sequenced was blood. The CDR3 here is CASSLAWTSDEQFF. CDR3 in DNA: TGTGCCAGCAGCTTAGCCTGGACGTCAGATGAGCAGTTCTTC.